This T cell receptor (beta chain) was found in a study of OX40 agonist ivuxolimab in advanced cancers. Overall study context: The study treated patients with ivuxolimab, an agonistic anti-OX40 (CD134) antibody. Every 2 weeks, patients got intravenous ivuxolimab at one of six dose levels (0.01-10 mg/kg). General study points: Expanded peripheral T cell antigen specificity was not determined.

TCRdb's table, derived via immunoSEQ multiplex PCR, lists solely in-frame clones and lacks some. The repertoire consists of over 100,000 clones, with approximately 90% occurring once and the leading ten covering approximately 0.55%. This CDR3 is 13 amino acids long. The V gene's germline CDR1 is SGHDN and CDR2 FVKESK. The ends were cut back, 4 bases at V and 7 bases at J, with 11 bases in the middle. As for this clone: Its target is not known.

This TCR derives from an adult with an advanced solid tumor such as melanoma, head and neck, liver or kidney cancer. This material consisted of CD4+ or CD8+ T cells sorted from blood, taken in a trial of the OX40 agonist ivuxolimab. This chain joins TRBV14 and TRBJ1-5; D unresolved. CDR3 residues: CASSPMGSQPQHF. The CDR3 nucleotides read TGTGCCAGCAGCCCCATGGGCAGCCAGCCCCAGCATTTT.